This paragraph covers one T cell receptor (beta chain) sequence. This sample was taken from a study of T cell responses to AZD1222 COVID-19 vaccine. The protocol was immunoSEQ multiplex PCR, while the TCRdb copy is restricted to in-frame clones and leaves out a portion. Of tens of thousands of clones in the sample, about 90% were seen once. This CDR3 is 16 amino acids long. From germline, CDR1 is SEHNR and CDR2 FQNEAQ (reference sequence). V lost 1 base to trimming and J lost 5 bases, with 18 bases between them. This clonotype was sampled from an adult in good health. This chain links TRBV7-9 with TRBJ2-7; D call uncertain. The source was peripheral blood, collected on day 0 of MenACWY control vaccination. The chain's CDR3 is CASSLGVSGVPDEQYF. The CDR3 nucleotides read TGTGCCAGCAGCTTAGGAGTATCCGGAGTGCCAGACGAGCAGTACTTC.